This T cell receptor (beta chain) originates from a study of blood T cell repertoires in COVID-19. In the study overall: The United States, Italy and Spain supplied acute and convalescent COVID-19 samples. Sample material is recorded as cDNA or gDNA derived from T cells, B-cell-depleted T cells, or PBMCs.

The table came from immunoSEQ multiplex PCR; TCRdb's copy has only in-frame clones and leaves some out. The sample holds fewer than 35,000 clones, about nine tenths seen once. V was clipped by 5 bases and J by 8 bases; unmatched bases: 17. There are 17 residues in the CDR3. Germline CDR1 MNHEY, CDR2 SMNVEV (reference sequence). The source is a human donor in a cohort sampled during active COVID-19. The donor label of this sample is uncertain. The chain combines TRBV27 with TRBJ1-2, with 10 bases aligning to TRBD1. Sequenced: peripheral blood. For the CDR3, the DNA is TGTGCCAGCAGTCTTACCGGGGGGACAGGGGCAAGGGACGGCTACACCTTC. Protein: CASSLTGGTGARDGYTF.